This T cell receptor beta chain was documented in a study of blood T cell repertoires in COVID-19. Study background: Samples came from the United States, Italy and Spain, spanning acute and convalescent COVID-19. PBMCs, B-cell-depleted T cells, or T cells provided the cDNA or gDNA that made up the material.

Per the study methods: It was from reference gene primer amplification that nucleated cell counts were estimated. The method was immunoSEQ multiplex PCR; TCRdb's version includes in-frame clones alone and lacks a portion of them. V and J calls and clone size come straight from that table; D and trimming were deduced from the DNA. The sample contains roughly 180,000 clones, about four fifths of which appear only once. Trimming removed 4 bases at V and 3 bases at J, with 10 bases between. The CDR3 contains 13 residues. CDR1 and CDR2 from the germline V gene are SGHKS and YYEKEE (reference sequence). Sequencing was done on a sample of peripheral blood. The sequence came from an older woman with COVID-19, enrolled during active disease. The chain employs TRBV5-5 and TRBJ1-1; no reliable D call. CDR3 region: CASSSRGDTEAFF. CDR3 DNA: TGTGCCAGCAGCAGTCGCGGAGACACTGAAGCTTTCTTT. The full variable domain, rest sourced from reference TRBV5-5 and TRBJ1-1, is DAGVTQSPTHLIKTRGQQVTLRCSPISGHKSVSWYQQVLGQGPQFIFQYYEKEERGRGNFPDRFSARQFPNYSSELNVNALLLGDSALYLCASSSRGDTEAFFGQGTRLTVV.